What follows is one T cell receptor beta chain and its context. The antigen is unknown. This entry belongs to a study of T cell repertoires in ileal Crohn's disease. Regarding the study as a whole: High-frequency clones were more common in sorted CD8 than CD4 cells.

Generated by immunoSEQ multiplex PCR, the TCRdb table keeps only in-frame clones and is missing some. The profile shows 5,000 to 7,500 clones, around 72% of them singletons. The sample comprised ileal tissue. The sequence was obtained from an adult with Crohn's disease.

The CDR3 here is CASSQDGITGLFPGKLFF. The CDR3 nucleotides read TGCGCCAGCAGCCAAGATGGGATTACAGGTTTGTTTCCCGGAAAACTGTTTTTT. The chain joins TRBV4-3 to TRBJ1-4, with D maybe TRBD1 (5 bases). Germline assignment: CDR1 LGHNA and CDR2 YSLEER. V was cut by 0 bases and J by 10 bases, with 24 bases left in between. The CDR3 has 18 residues.